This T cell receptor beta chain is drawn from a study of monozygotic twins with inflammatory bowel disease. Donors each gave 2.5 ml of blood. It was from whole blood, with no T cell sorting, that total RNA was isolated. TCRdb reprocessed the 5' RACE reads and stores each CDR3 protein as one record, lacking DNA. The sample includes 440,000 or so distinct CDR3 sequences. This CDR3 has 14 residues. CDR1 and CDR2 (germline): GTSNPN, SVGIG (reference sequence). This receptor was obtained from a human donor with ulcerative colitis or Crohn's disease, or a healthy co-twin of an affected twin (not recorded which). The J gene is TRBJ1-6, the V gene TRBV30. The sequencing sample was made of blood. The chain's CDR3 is CAWSAKDAVAPLHF.